The T cell receptor (beta chain) described here comes from a study of response to subunit inactivated influenza vaccine. TCRdb ran MiXCR on the RT-PCR reads and lists one entry per CDR3 protein. The sample has some 500,000 distinct CDR3 sequences; more than 15% are singletons. Only a few counts were recorded for this clonotype. J was trimmed by 5 bases and V by 6 bases; bases with no gene match: 5. There are 12 residues in the CDR3. Per the germline V gene, CDR1 is SQVTM and CDR2 is ANQGSEA. This TCR derives from a man aged 45 to 70 who received an inactivated influenza vaccine. The sample in question was CD4+ T cells sorted from PBMCs, obtained roughly 24 months after vaccination. The chain combines TRBV29-1 with TRBJ2-3, with 7 bases fitting TRBD1. The chain's CDR3 is CSVGTVKDTQYF. CDR3 coding DNA: TGCAGCGTAGGGACAGTTAAAGATACGCAGTATTTT.